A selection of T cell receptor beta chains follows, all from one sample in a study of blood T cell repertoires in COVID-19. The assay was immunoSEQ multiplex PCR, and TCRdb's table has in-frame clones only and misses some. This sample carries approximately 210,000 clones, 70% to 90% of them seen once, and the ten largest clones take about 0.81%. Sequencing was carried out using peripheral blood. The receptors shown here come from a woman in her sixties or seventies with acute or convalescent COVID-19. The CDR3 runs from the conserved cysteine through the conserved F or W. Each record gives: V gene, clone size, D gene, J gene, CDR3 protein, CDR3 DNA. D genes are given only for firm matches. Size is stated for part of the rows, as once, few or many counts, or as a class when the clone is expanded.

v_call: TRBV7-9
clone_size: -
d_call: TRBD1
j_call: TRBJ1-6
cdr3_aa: CASSLYRGYNSPLHF
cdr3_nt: TGTGCCAGCAGCTTATACAGGGGATATAATTCACCCCTCCACTTT

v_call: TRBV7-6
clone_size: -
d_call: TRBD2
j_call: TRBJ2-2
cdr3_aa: CASSPQSGRNTGELFF
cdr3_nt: TGTGCCAGCAGCCCCCAGAGCGGGAGAAACACCGGGGAGCTGTTTTTT

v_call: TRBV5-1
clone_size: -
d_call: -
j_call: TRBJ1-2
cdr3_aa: CASSMEGSNYGYTF
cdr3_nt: TGCGCCAGCAGTATGGAGGGATCCAACTATGGCTACACCTTC

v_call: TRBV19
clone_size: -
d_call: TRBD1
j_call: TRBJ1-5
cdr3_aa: CASTKQGTNQPQHF
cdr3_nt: TGTGCCAGTACCAAACAGGGGACCAATCAGCCCCAGCATTTT

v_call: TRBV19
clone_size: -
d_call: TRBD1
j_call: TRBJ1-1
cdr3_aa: CASSTWDSQKNTEAFF
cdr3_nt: TGTGCCAGTAGTACCTGGGACAGCCAGAAGAACACTGAAGCTTTCTTT

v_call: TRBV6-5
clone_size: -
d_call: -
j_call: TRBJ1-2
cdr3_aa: CASTAHRAGGYTF
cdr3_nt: TGTGCCAGCACCGCTCACAGGGCTGGAGGCTACACCTTC

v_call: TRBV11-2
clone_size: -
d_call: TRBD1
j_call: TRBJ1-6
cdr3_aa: CASSTGTAYNSPLHF
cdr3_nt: TGTGCCAGCAGCACCGGGACAGCTTATAATTCACCCCTCCACTTT

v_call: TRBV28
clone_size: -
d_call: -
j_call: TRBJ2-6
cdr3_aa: CASSLLRGGPSGANVLTF
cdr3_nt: TGTGCCAGCAGTTTATTGAGGGGGGGACCAAGTGGGGCCAACGTCCTGACTTTC

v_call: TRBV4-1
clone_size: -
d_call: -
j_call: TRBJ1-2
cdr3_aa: CASSLEGLPYGYTF
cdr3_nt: TGCGCCAGCAGCCTAGAGGGCCTACCCTATGGCTACACCTTC

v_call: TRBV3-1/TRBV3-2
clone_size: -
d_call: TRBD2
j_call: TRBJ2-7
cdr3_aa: CASSLRGAAYEQYF
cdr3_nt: TGTGCCAGCAGCCTGCGGGGGGCCGCCTACGAGCAGTACTTC

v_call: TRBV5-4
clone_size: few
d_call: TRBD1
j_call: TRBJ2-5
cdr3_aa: CASSDRGQGTQYF
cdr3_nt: TGTGCCAGCAGTGACAGGGGGCAAGGGACCCAGTACTTC

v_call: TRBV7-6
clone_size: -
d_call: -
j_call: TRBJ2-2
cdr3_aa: CASSLHLQGSTNTGELFF
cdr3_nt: TGTGCCAGCAGCCTGCATCTACAGGGATCCACGAACACCGGGGAGCTGTTTTTT

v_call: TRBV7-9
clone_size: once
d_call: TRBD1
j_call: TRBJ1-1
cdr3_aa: CASSPGTANTEAFF
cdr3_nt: TGTGCCAGCAGCCCCGGGACAGCGAACACTGAAGCTTTCTTT

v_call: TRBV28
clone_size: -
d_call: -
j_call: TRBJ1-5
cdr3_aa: CASSTSFTGLYPPQHF
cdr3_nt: TGTGCCAGCAGTACGTCTTTTACAGGCCTCTATCCGCCCCAGCATTTT

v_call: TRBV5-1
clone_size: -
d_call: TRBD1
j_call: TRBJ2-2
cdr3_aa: CASSLVQGAAGELFF
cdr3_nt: TGCGCCAGCAGCCTCGTACAGGGGGCGGCCGGGGAGCTGTTTTTT

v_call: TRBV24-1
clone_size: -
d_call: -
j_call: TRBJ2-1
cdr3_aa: CATSDSLAETYNEQFF
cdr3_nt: TGTGCCACCAGTGATAGCCTAGCTGAGACCTACAATGAGCAGTTCTTC

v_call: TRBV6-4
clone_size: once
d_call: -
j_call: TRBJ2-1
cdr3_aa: CASSVESSYNEQFF
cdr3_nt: TGTGCCAGCAGTGTCGAGAGCTCCTACAATGAGCAGTTCTTC

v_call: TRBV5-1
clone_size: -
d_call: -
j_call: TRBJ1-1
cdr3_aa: CASSPGHTKNTEAFF
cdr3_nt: TGCGCCAGCAGCCCGGGACACACTAAGAACACTGAAGCTTTCTTT

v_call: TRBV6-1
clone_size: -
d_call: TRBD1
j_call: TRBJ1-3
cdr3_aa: CASSLRGLGNTIYF
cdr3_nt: TGTGCCAGCAGTTTGAGGGGGCTTGGAAACACCATATATTTT

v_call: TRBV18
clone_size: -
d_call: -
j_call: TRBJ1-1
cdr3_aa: CASSPEKSHTEAFF
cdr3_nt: TGTGCCAGCTCACCTGAAAAGAGTCACACTGAAGCTTTCTTT

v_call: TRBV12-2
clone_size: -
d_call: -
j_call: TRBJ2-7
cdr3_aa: CASRLLGSGTYEQYF
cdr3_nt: TGTGCAAGTCGCTTATTGGGGAGCGGGACCTACGAGCAGTACTTC

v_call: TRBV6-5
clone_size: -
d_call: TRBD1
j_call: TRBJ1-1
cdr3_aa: CASSRDRGRRTEAFF
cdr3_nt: TGTGCCAGCAGCCGCGACAGGGGGCGGCGAACTGAAGCTTTCTTT

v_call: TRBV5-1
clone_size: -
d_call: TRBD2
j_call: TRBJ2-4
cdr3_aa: CASSFGLAINIQYF
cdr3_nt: TGCGCCAGCAGCTTTGGACTAGCAATAAACATTCAGTACTTC